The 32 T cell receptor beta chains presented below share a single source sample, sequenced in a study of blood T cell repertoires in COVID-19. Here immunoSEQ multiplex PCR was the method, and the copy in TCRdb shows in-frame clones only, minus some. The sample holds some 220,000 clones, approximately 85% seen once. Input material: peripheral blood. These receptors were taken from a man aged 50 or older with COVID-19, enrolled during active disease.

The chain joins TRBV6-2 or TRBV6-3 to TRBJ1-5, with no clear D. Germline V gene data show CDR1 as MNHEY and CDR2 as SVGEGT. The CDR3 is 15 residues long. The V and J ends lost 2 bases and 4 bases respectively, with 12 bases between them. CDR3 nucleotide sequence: TGTGCCAGCAGTTACACGACACCGGGGAATCAGCCCCAGCATTTT. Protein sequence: CASSYTTPGNQPQHF.

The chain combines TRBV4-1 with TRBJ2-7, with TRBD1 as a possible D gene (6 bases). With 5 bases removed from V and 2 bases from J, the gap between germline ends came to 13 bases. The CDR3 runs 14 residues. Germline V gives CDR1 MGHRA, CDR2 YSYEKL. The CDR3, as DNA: TGCGCCAGCAGCTCACAGGGATCAGCCTACGAGCAGTACTTC. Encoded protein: CASSSQGSAYEQYF.

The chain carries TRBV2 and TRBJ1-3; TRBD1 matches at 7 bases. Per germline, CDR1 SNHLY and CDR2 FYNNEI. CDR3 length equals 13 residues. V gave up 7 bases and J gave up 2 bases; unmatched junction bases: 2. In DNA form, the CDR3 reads TGTGCCAGCAACCAGGGGGCTGGAAACACCATATATTTT. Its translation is CASNQGAGNTIYF. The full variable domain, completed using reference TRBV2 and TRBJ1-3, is EPEVTQTPSHQVTQMGQEVILRCVPISNHLYFYWYRQILGQKVEFLVSFYNNEISEKSEIFDDQFSVERPDGSNFTLKIRSTKLEDSAMYFCASNQGAGNTIYFGEGSWLTVV.

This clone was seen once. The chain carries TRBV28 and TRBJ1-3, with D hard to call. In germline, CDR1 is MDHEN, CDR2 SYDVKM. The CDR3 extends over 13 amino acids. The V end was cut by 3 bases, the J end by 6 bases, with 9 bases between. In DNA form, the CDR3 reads TGTGCCAGCAGTTTGCCGGGAGCAAACACCATATATTTT. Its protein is CASSLPGANTIYF.

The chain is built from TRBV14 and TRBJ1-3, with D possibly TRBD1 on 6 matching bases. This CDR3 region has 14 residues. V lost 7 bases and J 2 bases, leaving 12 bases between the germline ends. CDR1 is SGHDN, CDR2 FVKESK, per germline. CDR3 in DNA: TGTGCCAGCAATTCCAGGGGACCTGGAAACACCATATATTTT. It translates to CASNSRGPGNTIYF. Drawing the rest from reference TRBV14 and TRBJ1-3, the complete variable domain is EAGVTQFPSHSVIEKGQTVTLRCDPISGHDNLYWYRRVMGKEIKFLLHFVKESKQDESGMPNNRFLAERTGGTYSTLKVQPAELEDSGVYFCASNSRGPGNTIYFGEGSWLTVV.

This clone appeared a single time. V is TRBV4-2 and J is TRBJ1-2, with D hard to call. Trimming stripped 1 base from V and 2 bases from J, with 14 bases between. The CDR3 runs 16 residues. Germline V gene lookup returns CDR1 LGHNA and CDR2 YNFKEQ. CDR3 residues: CASSQGLGLSNYGYTF. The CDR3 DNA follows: TGTGCCAGCAGCCAAGGCCTCGGACTATCCAACTATGGCTACACCTTC.

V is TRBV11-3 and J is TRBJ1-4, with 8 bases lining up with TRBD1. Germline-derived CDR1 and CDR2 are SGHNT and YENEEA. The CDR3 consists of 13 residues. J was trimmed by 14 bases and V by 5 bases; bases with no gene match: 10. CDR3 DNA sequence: TGTGCCAGCAGCCCCGGACAGGGAGGGCCTCTGTTTTTT. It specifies CASSPGQGGPLFF.

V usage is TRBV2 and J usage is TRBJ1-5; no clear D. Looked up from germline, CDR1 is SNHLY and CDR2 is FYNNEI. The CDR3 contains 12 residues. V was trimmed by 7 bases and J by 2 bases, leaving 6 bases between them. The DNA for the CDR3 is TGTGCCAGCATACGGGGCAATCAGCCCCAGCATTTT. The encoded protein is CASIRGNQPQHF.

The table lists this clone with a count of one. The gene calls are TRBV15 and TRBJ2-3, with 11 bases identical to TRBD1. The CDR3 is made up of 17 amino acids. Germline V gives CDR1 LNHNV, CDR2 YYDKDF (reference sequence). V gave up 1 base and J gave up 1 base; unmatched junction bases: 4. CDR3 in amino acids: CATSRAGQGAGTDTQYF. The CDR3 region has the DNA TGTGCCACCAGCAGAGCAGGACAGGGGGCCGGCACAGATACGCAGTATTTT.

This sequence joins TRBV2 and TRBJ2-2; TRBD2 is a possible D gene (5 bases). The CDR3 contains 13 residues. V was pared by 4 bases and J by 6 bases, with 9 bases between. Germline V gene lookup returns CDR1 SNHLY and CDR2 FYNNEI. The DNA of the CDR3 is TGTGCCAGCAGTGCGGGGTTTGCCGGGGAGCTGTTTTTT. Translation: CASSAGFAGELFF.

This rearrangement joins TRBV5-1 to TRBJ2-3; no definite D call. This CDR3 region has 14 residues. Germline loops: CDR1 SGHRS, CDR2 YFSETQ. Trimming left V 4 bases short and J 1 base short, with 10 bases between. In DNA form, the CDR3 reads TGCGCCAGCAGCCAGGCATGGGGCACAGATACGCAGTATTTT. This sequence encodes CASSQAWGTDTQYF.

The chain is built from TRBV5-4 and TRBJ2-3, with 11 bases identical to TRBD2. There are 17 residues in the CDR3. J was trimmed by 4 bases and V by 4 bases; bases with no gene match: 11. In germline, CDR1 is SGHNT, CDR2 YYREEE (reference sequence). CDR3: CASSRSGGAAAADTQYF. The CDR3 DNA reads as TGTGCCAGCAGCCGTAGCGGGGGGGCCGCGGCTGCAGATACGCAGTATTTT. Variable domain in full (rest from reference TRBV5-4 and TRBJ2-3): ETGVTQSPTHLIKTRGQQVTLRCSSQSGHNTVSWYQQALGQGPQFIFQYYREEENGRGNFPPRFSGLQFPNYSSELNVNALELDDSALYLCASSRSGGAAAADTQYFGPGTRLTVL.

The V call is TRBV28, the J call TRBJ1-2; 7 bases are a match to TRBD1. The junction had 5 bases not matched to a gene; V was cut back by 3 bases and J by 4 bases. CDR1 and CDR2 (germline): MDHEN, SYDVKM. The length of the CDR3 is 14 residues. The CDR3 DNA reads TGTGCCAGCAGTTTGTATCAGGGGGGCTATGGCTACACCTTC. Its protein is CASSLYQGGYGYTF.

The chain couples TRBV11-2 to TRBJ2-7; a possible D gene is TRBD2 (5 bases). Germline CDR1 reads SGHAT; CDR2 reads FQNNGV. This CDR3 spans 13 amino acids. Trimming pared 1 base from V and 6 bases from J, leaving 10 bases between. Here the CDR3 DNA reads TGTGCCAGCAGCTTAGTAGGGAGAGGCGAGCAGTACTTC. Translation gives CASSLVGRGEQYF.

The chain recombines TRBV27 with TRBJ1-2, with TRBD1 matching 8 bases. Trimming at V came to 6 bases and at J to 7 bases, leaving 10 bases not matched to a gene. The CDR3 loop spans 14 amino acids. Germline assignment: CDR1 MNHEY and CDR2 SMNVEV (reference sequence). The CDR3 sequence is CASSYRQGRGGYTF. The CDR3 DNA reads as TGTGCCAGCAGCTACCGACAGGGGCGAGGTGGCTACACCTTC.

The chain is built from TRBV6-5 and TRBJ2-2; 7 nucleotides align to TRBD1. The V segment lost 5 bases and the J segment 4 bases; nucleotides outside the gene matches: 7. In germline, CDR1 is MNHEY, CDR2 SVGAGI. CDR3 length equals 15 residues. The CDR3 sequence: CASSRQGLRTGELFF. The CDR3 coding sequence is TGTGCCAGCAGTCGACAGGGATTACGCACCGGGGAGCTGTTTTTT.

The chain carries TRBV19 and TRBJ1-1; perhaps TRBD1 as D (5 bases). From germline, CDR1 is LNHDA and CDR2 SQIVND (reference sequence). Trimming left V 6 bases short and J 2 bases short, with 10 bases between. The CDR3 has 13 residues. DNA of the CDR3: TGTGCCAGTAGCACCGGGGGTAACACTGAAGCTTTCTTT. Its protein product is CASSTGGNTEAFF.

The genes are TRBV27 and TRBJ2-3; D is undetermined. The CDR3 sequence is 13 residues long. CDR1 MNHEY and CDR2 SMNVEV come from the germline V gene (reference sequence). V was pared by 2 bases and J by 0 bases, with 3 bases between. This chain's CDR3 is CASSLISTDTQYF. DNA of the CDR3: TGTGCCAGCAGTTTAATAAGCACAGATACGCAGTATTTT.

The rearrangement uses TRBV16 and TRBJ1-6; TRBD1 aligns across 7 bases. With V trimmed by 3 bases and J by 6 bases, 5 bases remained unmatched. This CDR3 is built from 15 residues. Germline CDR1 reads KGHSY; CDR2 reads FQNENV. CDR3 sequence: CASSQAGTVNSPLHF. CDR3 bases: TGTGCCAGCAGCCAGGCTGGGACAGTTAATTCACCCCTCCACTTT.

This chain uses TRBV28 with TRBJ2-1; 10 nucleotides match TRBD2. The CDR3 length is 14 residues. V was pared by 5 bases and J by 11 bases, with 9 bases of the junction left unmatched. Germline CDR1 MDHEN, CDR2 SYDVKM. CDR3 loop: CASSPSGGLAKQFF. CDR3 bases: TGTGCCAGCAGTCCCAGTGGGGGACTAGCGAAGCAGTTCTTC.

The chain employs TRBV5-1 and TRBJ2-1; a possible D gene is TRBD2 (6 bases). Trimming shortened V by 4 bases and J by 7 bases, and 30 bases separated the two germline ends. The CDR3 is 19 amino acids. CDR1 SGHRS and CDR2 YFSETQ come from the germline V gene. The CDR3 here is CASSAFGTKGPMAGNEQFF. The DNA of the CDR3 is TGCGCCAGCAGCGCCTTCGGGACCAAGGGACCGATGGCGGGGAATGAGCAGTTCTTC. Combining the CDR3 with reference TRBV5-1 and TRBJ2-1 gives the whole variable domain KAGVTQTPRYLIKTRGQQVTLSCSPISGHRSVSWYQQTPGQGLQFLFEYFSETQRNKGNFPGRFSGRQFSNSRSEMNVSTLELGDSALYLCASSAFGTKGPMAGNEQFFGPGTRLTVL.

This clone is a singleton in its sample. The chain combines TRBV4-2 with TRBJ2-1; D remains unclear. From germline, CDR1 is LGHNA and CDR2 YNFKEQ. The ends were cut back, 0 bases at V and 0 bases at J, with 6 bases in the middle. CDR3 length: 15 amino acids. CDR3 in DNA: TGTGCCAGCAGCCAAGAGGAGAGCTCCTACAATGAGCAGTTCTTC. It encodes CASSQEESSYNEQFF.

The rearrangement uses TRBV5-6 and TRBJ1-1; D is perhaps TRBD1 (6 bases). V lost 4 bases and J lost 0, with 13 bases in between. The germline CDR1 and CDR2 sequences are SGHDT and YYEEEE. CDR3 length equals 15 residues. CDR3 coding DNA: TGTGCCAGCAGCAGGGGGACGGGGTTGAACACTGAAGCTTTCTTT. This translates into CASSRGTGLNTEAFF.

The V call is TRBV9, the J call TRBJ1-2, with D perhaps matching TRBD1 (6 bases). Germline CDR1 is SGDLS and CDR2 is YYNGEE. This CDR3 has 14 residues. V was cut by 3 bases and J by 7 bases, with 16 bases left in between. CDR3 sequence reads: CASSDVQGLGGYTF. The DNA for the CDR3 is TGTGCCAGCAGCGACGTACAGGGACTAGGTGGCTACACCTTC. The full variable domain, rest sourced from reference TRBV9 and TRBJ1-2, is DSGVTQTPKHLITATGQRVTLRCSPRSGDLSVYWYQQSLDQGLQFLIQYYNGEERAKGNILERFSAQQFPDLHSELNLSSLELGDSALYFCASSDVQGLGGYTFGSGTRLTVV.

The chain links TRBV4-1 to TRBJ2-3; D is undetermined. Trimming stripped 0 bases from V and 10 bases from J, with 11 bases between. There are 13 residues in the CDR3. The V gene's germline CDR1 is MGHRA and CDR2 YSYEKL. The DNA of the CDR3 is TGCGCCAGCAGCCAAGACGAGAGAGAGCCGCAGTATTTT. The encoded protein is CASSQDEREPQYF.

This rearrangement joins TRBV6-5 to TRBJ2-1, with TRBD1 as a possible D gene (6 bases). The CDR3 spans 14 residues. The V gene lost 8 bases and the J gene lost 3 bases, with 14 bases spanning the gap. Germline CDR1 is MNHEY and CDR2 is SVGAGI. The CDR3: CASSNQGNYNEQFF. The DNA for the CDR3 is TGTGCCAGCTCCAATCAGGGGAACTACAATGAGCAGTTCTTC.

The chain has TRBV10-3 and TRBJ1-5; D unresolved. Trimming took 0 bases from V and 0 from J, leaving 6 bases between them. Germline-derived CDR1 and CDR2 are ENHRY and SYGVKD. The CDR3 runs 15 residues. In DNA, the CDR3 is TGTGCCATCAGTGAGTCGCTAGATAGCAATCAGCCCCAGCATTTT. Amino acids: CAISESLDSNQPQHF.

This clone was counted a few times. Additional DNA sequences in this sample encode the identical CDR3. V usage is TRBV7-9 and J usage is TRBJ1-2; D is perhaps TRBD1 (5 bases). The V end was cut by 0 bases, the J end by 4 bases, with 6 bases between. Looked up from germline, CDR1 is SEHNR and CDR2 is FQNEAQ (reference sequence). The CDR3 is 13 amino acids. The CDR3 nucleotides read TGTGCCAGCAGCTTAGCTCAGGGCTATGGCTACACCTTC. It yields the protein CASSLAQGYGYTF.

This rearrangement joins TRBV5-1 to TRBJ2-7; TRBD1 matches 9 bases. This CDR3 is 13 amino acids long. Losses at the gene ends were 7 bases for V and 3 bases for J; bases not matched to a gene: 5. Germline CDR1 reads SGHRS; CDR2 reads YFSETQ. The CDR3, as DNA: TGCGCCAGCGGGGTGGGACAGGGCTACGAGCAGTACTTC. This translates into CASGVGQGYEQYF.

The CDR3 loop is CASSLGHTPYNEQFF. The CDR3 nucleotides are TGTGCCAGCAGCTTAGGACACACACCCTACAATGAGCAGTTCTTC. The rearrangement uses TRBV7-9 and TRBJ2-1, with no clear D. Trimming shortened V by 1 base and J by 2 bases, and 9 bases separated the two germline ends. Per germline, CDR1 SEHNR and CDR2 FQNEAQ (reference sequence). The CDR3 runs 15 residues.

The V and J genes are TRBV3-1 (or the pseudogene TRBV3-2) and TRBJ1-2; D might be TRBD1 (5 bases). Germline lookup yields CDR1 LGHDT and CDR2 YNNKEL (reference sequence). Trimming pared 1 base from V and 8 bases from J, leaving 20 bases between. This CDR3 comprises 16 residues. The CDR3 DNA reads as TGTGCCAGCAGCCAAGGACTCGGAGGGACTCGTGAAGGCTACACCTTC. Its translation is CASSQGLGGTREGYTF.

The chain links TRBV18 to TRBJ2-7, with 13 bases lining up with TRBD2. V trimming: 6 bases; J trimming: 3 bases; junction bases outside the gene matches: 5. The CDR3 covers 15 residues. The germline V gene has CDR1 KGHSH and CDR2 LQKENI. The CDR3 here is CASSPGTSGNYEQYF. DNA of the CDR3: TGTGCCAGCTCCCCCGGGACTAGCGGGAACTACGAGCAGTACTTC.